The 18 T cell receptor beta chains reported below all come from one sample, sequenced in a study of technical replicates of blood from a handful of donors. Here immunoSEQ multiplex PCR was the method, and the copy in TCRdb shows in-frame clones only, minus some. The sample includes under 95,000 clones, roughly 98% of them seen just once. Sequencing was done on a sample of T cells isolated from PBMCs. Source of these receptors: a human donor in good health.

The chain employs TRBV27 and TRBJ2-7, with TRBD2 matching 11 bases. Germline CDR1 reads MNHEY; CDR2 reads SMNVEV (reference sequence). Trimming at V came to 3 bases and at J to 0 bases, leaving 16 bases not matched to a gene. The CDR3 totals 20 residues. The chain's CDR3 is CASSFLLPGTSGLSSYEQYF. Here the CDR3 DNA reads TGTGCCAGCAGTTTCCTATTACCCGGGACTAGCGGCCTGAGCTCCTACGAGCAGTACTTC.

This rearrangement joins TRBV10-1 to TRBJ1-1; tentative D call: TRBD1 (5 bases). V lost 5 bases, J lost 1 base, and 17 bases lay in between. Germline V gene sequence: CDR1 WNHNN, CDR2 SYGVQD (reference sequence). The CDR3 spans 16 residues. The CDR3 is CASSPEQVSQNTEAFF. DNA for the CDR3: TGCGCCAGCAGTCCTGAACAGGTTTCCCAGAACACTGAAGCTTTCTTT.

The chain links TRBV9 to TRBJ1-2, with 9 bases lining up with TRBD1. Germline-derived CDR1 and CDR2 are SGDLS and YYNGEE. J gave up 8 bases and V 4 bases, and 9 bases lay outside the gene matches. The CDR3 contains 14 residues. CDR3 sequence (DNA): TGTGCCAGCAGCCACTACAGGGGGCCCGGAGGCTACACCTTC. This gives the protein CASSHYRGPGGYTF.

The chain is built from TRBV11-2 and TRBJ2-7, with D perhaps TRBD2 (5 bases). This CDR3 region has 14 residues. V was cut by 5 bases and J by 7 bases, with 18 bases left in between. Germline CDR1 is SGHAT and CDR2 is FQNNGV. As DNA, the CDR3 is TGTGCCAGCAGCACGCCTAGCATCTTAGGTGAGCAGTACTTC. As protein: CASSTPSILGEQYF.

The J gene is TRBJ2-2, the V gene TRBV7-9; 7 nucleotides line up with TRBD2. The CDR3 consists of 16 residues. Germline V gene lookup returns CDR1 SEHNR and CDR2 FQNEAQ (reference sequence). V lost 5 bases and J lost 5; bases outside the gene matches: 11. CDR3 sequence: CASSPVGLAVTGELFF. CDR3 coding DNA: TGTGCCAGCAGCCCCGTGGGGCTAGCGGTGACCGGGGAGCTGTTTTTT.

The chain combines TRBV7-9 with TRBJ2-3; D is undetermined. V dropped 7 bases and J dropped 12 bases, with 14 bases sitting between them. This CDR3 comprises 11 residues. CDR1 SEHNR and CDR2 FQNEAQ come from the germline V gene (reference sequence). The CDR3 loop is CASTPVAIQYF. CDR3 bases: TGTGCCAGCACGCCCGTGGCAATACAGTATTTT.

The J gene is TRBJ1-6, the V gene TRBV7-3; 9 bases are a match to TRBD1. The germline V gene encodes CDR1 SGHTA and CDR2 FQGTGA. This CDR3 is built from 16 residues. The J segment lost 9 bases and the V segment lost 2 bases, leaving 8 bases of the junction unmatched. CDR3: CASSLLPGQGTSPLHF. The CDR3 nucleotides are TGTGCCAGCAGCTTACTCCCGGGACAGGGAACTTCACCCCTCCACTTT.

This sequence joins TRBV25-1 and TRBJ2-2; 9 bases agree with TRBD2. The V and J ends lost 9 bases and 3 bases, in that order; junction bases with no gene match: 5. Germline V CDR1 and CDR2: MGHDK, SYGVNS. The CDR3 has 14 residues. The CDR3 bases are TGTGCCAGTAAGGGACTAGCAGACACCGGGGAGCTGTTTTTT. Translation: CASKGLADTGELFF.

The chain uses TRBV7-8 and TRBJ2-4, with TRBD1 as a possible D gene (6 bases). V gave up 0 bases and J gave up 1 base, with 16 bases separating them. This CDR3 comprises 18 residues. Germline CDR1 reads SGHVS; CDR2 reads FQNEAQ. Here the CDR3 reads CASSLASWGPPAKNIQYF. DNA of the CDR3: TGTGCCAGCAGCTTAGCGTCTTGGGGGCCCCCGGCCAAAAACATTCAGTACTTC.

The V and J genes are TRBV2 and TRBJ2-7; 7 nucleotides align to TRBD1. This CDR3 spans 12 amino acids. Unmatched junction bases numbered 4, after V lost 8 bases and J lost 3 bases. CDR1 and CDR2 from the germline V gene are SNHLY and FYNNEI. CDR3 protein: CASRQGGYEQYF. The CDR3 DNA sequence: TGTGCCAGCCGACAGGGCGGCTACGAGCAGTACTTC.

This sequence joins TRBV5-5 and TRBJ1-3; TRBD1 matches at 11 bases. Germline V gives CDR1 SGHKS, CDR2 YYEKEE (reference sequence). Germline trimming cut 7 bases from V and 0 bases from J; bases unmatched to any gene: 0. The CDR3 covers 14 residues. For the CDR3, the DNA is TGTGCCAGCGGACAGGGGGCCTCTGGAAACACCATATATTTT. Translating it yields CASGQGASGNTIYF.

This clone was seen once. The J gene is TRBJ2-7, the V gene TRBV4-1, with 7 bases that match TRBD1. This CDR3 has 14 amino acids. Per germline, CDR1 MGHRA and CDR2 YSYEKL. The V gene end was trimmed by 7 bases and the J gene end by 1 base; junction bases not matched to a gene: 7. In nucleotides, the CDR3 is TGCGCCAGCACACCGGACAGGATGTCCTACGAGCAGTACTTC. Protein product: CASTPDRMSYEQYF.

This clone was seen only a few times. The chain combines TRBV27 with TRBJ1-6; 8 bases match TRBD1. The junction had 11 bases not matched to a gene; V was cut back by 6 bases and J by 10 bases. The CDR3 contains 15 residues. Per germline, CDR1 MNHEY and CDR2 SMNVEV (reference sequence). This CDR3 is CASRPDRATNSPLHF. CDR3 bases: TGTGCCAGCAGGCCGGACAGGGCTACTAACTCACCCCTCCACTTT.

This chain joins TRBV10-2 and TRBJ2-7; possible D gene TRBD1, 6 bases. The CDR3 totals 11 residues. Germline values: CDR1 WSHSY, CDR2 SAAADI. V was trimmed by 7 bases and J by 3 bases, leaving 7 bases between them. CDR3 nucleotide sequence: TGCGCCAGCATAGGGGGCTACGAGCAGTACTTC. It specifies CASIGGYEQYF.

The chain is built from TRBV5-1 and TRBJ2-7; a weak D match, TRBD1 (5 bases). Trimming removed 1 base from V and 3 bases from J, with 17 bases in between. The germline V gene encodes CDR1 SGHRS and CDR2 YFSETQ. CDR3 length: 16 amino acids. The CDR3 nucleotides are TGCGCCAGCAGCTTGAATTTCGGTCAGGGTTACTACGAGCAGTACTTC. It yields the protein CASSLNFGQGYYEQYF. Based on the CDR3 plus reference TRBV5-1 and TRBJ2-7, the full variable domain is KAGVTQTPRYLIKTRGQQVTLSCSPISGHRSVSWYQQTPGQGLQFLFEYFSETQRNKGNFPGRFSGRQFSNSRSEMNVSTLELGDSALYLCASSLNFGQGYYEQYFGPGTRLTVT.

The genes are TRBV5-6 and TRBJ1-5, with D possibly TRBD1 on 5 matching bases. The CDR3 has 14 amino acids. Trimming left V 0 bases short and J 6 bases short, with 10 bases between. The germline V gene encodes CDR1 SGHDT and CDR2 YYEEEE. The DNA for the CDR3 is TGTGCCAGCAGCTTGGCCGGGGGTGTTCAGCCCCAGCATTTT. This encodes CASSLAGGVQPQHF.

This clone was observed a single time. The CDR3: CASMKGQGYGYTF. The CDR3 coding sequence is TGTGCCAGCATGAAGGGACAGGGATATGGCTACACCTTC. V and J are TRBV28 and TRBJ1-2; 9 bases agree with TRBD1. The CDR3 sequence is 13 residues long. The germline gives CDR1 MDHEN, CDR2 SYDVKM. With 7 bases clipped from V and 5 bases from J, the junction kept 5 bases outside the gene matches.

The chain couples TRBV5-6 to TRBJ1-2, with a possible D match to TRBD1 (6 bases). Germline CDR1 and CDR2: SGHDT and YYEEEE. V lost 4 bases and J 8 bases, leaving 15 bases between the germline ends. The CDR3 runs to 13 residues. DNA of the CDR3: TGTGCCAGCAGCCCCACAGGGTTCGGAGGCTACACCTTC. Amino acid sequence: CASSPTGFGGYTF. The complete variable domain, with remaining parts taken from reference TRBV5-6 and TRBJ1-2, reads DAGVTQSPTHLIKTRGQQVTLRCSPKSGHDTVSWYQQALGQGPQFIFQYYEEEERQRGNFPDRFSGHQFPNYSSELNVNALLLGDSALYLCASSPTGFGGYTFGSGTRLTVV.